The present entry profiles one T cell receptor beta chain with its context. The target antigen is unknown. The sample is drawn from a study of cytomegalovirus exposure and HLA in healthy donors. With 4 bases clipped from V and 5 bases from J, the junction kept 8 bases outside the gene matches. There are 15 residues in the CDR3. CDR1 is LNHNV and CDR2 is YYDKDF in the germline V gene (reference sequence). Only in-frame clones appear in the TCRdb table, and some are missing; sequencing was by immunoSEQ multiplex PCR. The sample has about 98,000 clones; about 90% are singletons. Study observations and caveats: Some TCR beta chains (over 150 of them) were listed as cytomegalovirus-associated. The majority of TCR sequences were rare, yet some public TCRs appeared in many donors. The classifier reportedly diagnosed cytomegalovirus status with high specificity and sensitivity.

The chain combines TRBV15 with TRBJ1-1, with 9 bases that match TRBD1. Sequenced: PBMCs. The receptor was isolated from a man younger than 35 in good health and CMV-seropositive. The chain's CDR3 is CATSIYTGGLTEAFF. CDR3 DNA: TGTGCCACCAGCATCTATACAGGGGGCCTGACTGAAGCTTTCTTT.